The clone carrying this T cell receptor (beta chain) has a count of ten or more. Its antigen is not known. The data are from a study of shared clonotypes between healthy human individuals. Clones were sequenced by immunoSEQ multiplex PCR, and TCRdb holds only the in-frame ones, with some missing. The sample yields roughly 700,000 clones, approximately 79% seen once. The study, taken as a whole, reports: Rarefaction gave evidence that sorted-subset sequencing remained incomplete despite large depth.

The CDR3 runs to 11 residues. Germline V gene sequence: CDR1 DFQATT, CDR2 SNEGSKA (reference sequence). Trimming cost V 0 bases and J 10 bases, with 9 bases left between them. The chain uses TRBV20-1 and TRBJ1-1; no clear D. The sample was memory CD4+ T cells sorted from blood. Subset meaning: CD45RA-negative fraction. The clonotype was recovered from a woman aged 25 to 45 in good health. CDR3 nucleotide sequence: TGCAGTGCTAGAGATGGACGTGTAGCTTTCTTT. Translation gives CSARDGRVAFF.